This T cell receptor (beta chain) was sequenced for a study of T-cell memory formation after mild COVID-19. Whole-study context: Across donors, TCR clusters were largely donor specific.

With respect to this clonotype: The antigen is unknown.

General observations from the study: Second-wave clones reaching peak frequency on day 37 lacked confirmed SARS-CoV-2 specificity. The CD4+ clones that contracted clustered mainly within CM and EM, and the CD8+ clones concentrated in EMRA.

Researchers used 5'RACE with constant-segment primers to make TCR alpha and TCR beta cDNA libraries that carry sample barcodes and UMIs. TCRdb re-derived calls from the 5' RACE reads in MiXCR, one entry per CDR3 protein. The sample contains 140,000 to 150,000 distinct CDR3 sequences, 15% to 20% of which appear only once. From germline, CDR1 is KGHDR and CDR2 SFDVKD. The ends lost 4 bases at V and 4 bases at J; junction bases unmatched: 8. The CDR3 consists of 17 residues. What was sequenced was PBMCs or a T cell subset sorted from them (not recorded which). The origin of this receptor is an adult woman who had mild COVID-19 (a few samples of this study predate the infection). Cell type and time point are not known. The chain links TRBV24-1 to TRBJ2-3; 12 bases align to TRBD2. DNA for the CDR3: TGTGCCACCAGTGACCGAGCTAGCGGGAGGGAGCCAGATACGCAGTATTTT. It specifies CATSDRASGREPDTQYF.